What follows are 32 T cell receptor beta chains derived from one specimen sequenced in a study of T cell changes during pregnancy in multiple sclerosis. Produced via immunoSEQ multiplex PCR; TCRdb's table is partial and in-frame only. The data show 95,000 to 100,000 clones, about 91% seen once. Sample: peripheral blood, taken after pregnancy. These receptors originate from a female donor in good health, enrolled as a control in a pregnancy study.

This chain uses TRBV5-1 with TRBJ1-2; TRBD1 matches 7 bases. V was clipped by 5 bases and J by 7 bases; unmatched bases: 11. This CDR3 is built from 14 residues. Germline loops: CDR1 SGHRS, CDR2 YFSETQ. The DNA of the CDR3 is TGCGCCAGCAGGAGGGACAGATCCTTCTCTGGCTACACCTTC. This gives the protein CASRRDRSFSGYTF.

The chain couples TRBV6-6 to TRBJ2-3, with 10 positions matching TRBD2. This CDR3 has 14 residues. Germline CDR1 is MNHNY and CDR2 is SVGAGI (reference sequence). The J segment lost 2 bases and the V segment lost 8 bases, leaving 4 bases of the junction unmatched. CDR3 protein: CASLAGDNTDTQYF. The CDR3 DNA is TGTGCCAGCCTAGCGGGAGACAACACAGATACGCAGTATTTT.

This sequence joins TRBV30 and TRBJ2-7; D may be TRBD2 (6 bases). This CDR3 has 13 amino acids. V lost 0 bases and J 5 bases, leaving 11 bases between the germline ends. Germline V CDR1 and CDR2: GTSNPN, SVGIG (reference sequence). CDR3 protein: CAWSVEGIHEQYF. The CDR3 DNA reads as TGTGCCTGGAGTGTGGAGGGGATCCACGAGCAGTACTTC.

The chain is built from TRBV28 and TRBJ2-5; D is perhaps TRBD1 (6 bases). The CDR3 is 14 residues long. Trimming pared 5 bases from V and 2 bases from J, leaving 12 bases between. Germline-derived CDR1 and CDR2 are MDHEN and SYDVKM. The CDR3 sequence is CASSPGQLQETQYF. CDR3 sequence (DNA): TGTGCCAGCAGTCCGGGACAACTTCAAGAGACCCAGTACTTC.

V is TRBV19 and J is TRBJ1-4; D is uncertain. From germline, CDR1 is LNHDA and CDR2 SQIVND (reference sequence). The V gene lost 5 bases and the J gene lost 5 bases, with 9 bases spanning the gap. The CDR3 loop spans 13 amino acids. The CDR3 sequence: CASSLRSNEKLFF. CDR3 nucleotide sequence: TGTGCCAGTAGTCTACGGTCGAATGAAAAACTGTTTTTT.

This chain joins TRBV2 and TRBJ2-1; 12 bases map to TRBD2. The CDR3 contains 15 residues. V dropped 4 bases and J dropped 6; count of bases not matched to a gene: 4. The V gene's germline CDR1 is SNHLY and CDR2 FYNNEI. CDR3 DNA: TGTGCCAGCAGTGGACTAGCGGGAGCCTCCAATGAGCAGTTCTTC. Amino acids: CASSGLAGASNEQFF.

The gene calls are TRBV18 and TRBJ2-5, with D maybe TRBD2 (6 bases). The CDR3 is 15 residues long. Germline V lookup: CDR1 KGHSH, CDR2 LQKENI. V lost 4 bases and J 4 bases, leaving 16 bases between the germline ends. The CDR3 reads CASSQGSGAGETQYF. Here the CDR3 DNA reads TGTGCCAGCTCACAGGGCTCGGGAGCCGGAGAGACCCAGTACTTC.

The V and J genes are TRBV13 and TRBJ1-3; the D is unclear. Looked up from germline, CDR1 is PRHDT and CDR2 is FYEKMQ (reference sequence). Trimming removed 8 bases from V and 2 bases from J, with 16 bases in between. The CDR3 sequence is 15 residues long. The CDR3 DNA is TGTGCCAGCTCGAGAGAATCGGTCACTGGAAACACCATATATTTT. This gives the protein CASSRESVTGNTIYF.

The chain employs TRBV6-1 and TRBJ1-2; D is ambiguous. The V end was cut by 5 bases, the J end by 5 bases, with 12 bases between. The CDR3 has 13 amino acids. Germline V gives CDR1 MNHNS, CDR2 SASEGT. The CDR3 loop is CASSTGNTYGYTF. The DNA for the CDR3 is TGTGCCAGCAGTACGGGAAACACTTATGGCTACACCTTC.

The chain uses TRBV27 and TRBJ2-7, with 9 bases lining up with TRBD1. The CDR3 sequence is 14 residues long. V was pared by 6 bases and J by 5 bases, with 8 bases of the junction left unmatched. Germline CDR1 and CDR2: MNHEY and SMNVEV (reference sequence). This CDR3 reads CASRAGQGLDEQYF. The CDR3 bases are TGTGCCAGCAGAGCAGGACAGGGGTTGGACGAGCAGTACTTC.

This clone was counted once. The rearrangement uses TRBV7-6 and TRBJ1-1; a weak D match, TRBD1 (5 bases). V was clipped by 3 bases and J by 6 bases, with 11 bases between them. The CDR3 runs 13 residues. CDR1 is SGHVS and CDR2 is FNYEAQ in the germline V gene. The CDR3: CASSFQGWPEAFF. The CDR3 DNA reads as TGTGCCAGCAGCTTTCAGGGTTGGCCTGAAGCTTTCTTT.

The rearrangement links TRBV6-1 to TRBJ2-7; 7 nucleotides align to TRBD2. There are 14 residues in the CDR3. The germline V gene has CDR1 MNHNS and CDR2 SASEGT. Unmatched junction bases numbered 8, after V lost 8 bases and J lost 1 base. This chain's CDR3 is CASLGSGFSYEQYF. The CDR3 nucleotides read TGTGCCAGCCTCGGTAGCGGGTTTTCCTACGAGCAGTACTTC.

The chain couples TRBV28 to TRBJ1-5, with a weak D call TRBD1 (5 bases). Trimming took off 6 bases at V and 2 bases at J, with 20 bases between the two ends. Germline V CDR1 and CDR2: MDHEN, SYDVKM. The CDR3 consists of 17 residues. This CDR3 reads CASSHLPGDSGNQPQHF. CDR3 coding DNA: TGTGCCAGCAGCCATCTCCCGGGGGATAGTGGCAATCAGCCCCAGCATTTT.

The V gene is TRBV21-1, the J gene TRBJ1-4; TRBD1 was called by the table and not checked on the DNA. TRBV21-1 constitutes a pseudogene. The CDR3 totals 19 residues. The CDR3 is CASSKEAGLILSSDEKLFF. Here the CDR3 DNA reads TGTGCCAGCAGCAAAGAGGCAGGGTTGATTCTCTCCTCTGATGAAAAACTGTTTTTT.

This clone was picked up a small number of times. The genes are TRBV29-1 and TRBJ1-1; possible D gene TRBD1, 5 bases. Per the germline V gene, CDR1 is SQVTM and CDR2 is ANQGSEA. The length of the CDR3 is 12 residues. Trimming left V 2 bases short and J 7 bases short, with 11 bases between. The CDR3 DNA follows: TGCAGCGTTGAACAGACAGTAAATGAAGCTTTCTTT. It specifies CSVEQTVNEAFF.

The chain carries TRBV7-9 and TRBJ1-1; D is unclear. V lost 6 bases to trimming and J lost 5 bases, with 7 bases between them. Looked up from germline, CDR1 is SEHNR and CDR2 is FQNEAQ (reference sequence). The CDR3 has 11 amino acids. The CDR3 here is CASRDYTEAFF. The CDR3 DNA sequence: TGTGCCAGCAGGGACTATACTGAAGCTTTCTTT. Together with reference TRBV7-9 and TRBJ1-1, the CDR3 gives the full variable domain: DTGVSQNPRHKITKRGQNVTFRCDPISEHNRLYWYRQTLGQGPEFLTYFQNEAQLEKSRLLSDRFSAERPKGSFSTLEIQRTEQGDSAMYLCASRDYTEAFFGQGTRLTVV.

The chain couples TRBV7-9 to TRBJ2-7, with 9 bases matching TRBD1. The CDR3 is 16 residues long. CDR1 is SEHNR, CDR2 FQNEAQ, per germline (reference sequence). V was pared by 5 bases and J by 9 bases, with 17 bases of the junction left unmatched. In DNA, the CDR3 is TGTGCCAGCAGCGGACCGGGACAGGGTTACGGGGTAGCGCAGTACTTC. Its protein product is CASSGPGQGYGVAQYF.

This clone appeared a single time. J is TRBJ2-3 and V is TRBV27; 9 bases are shared with TRBD2. From germline, CDR1 is MNHEY and CDR2 SMNVEV (reference sequence). J was trimmed by 1 base and V by 7 bases; bases with no gene match: 6. The CDR3 has 15 residues. The CDR3 spells CASTDIAGGTDTQYF. The CDR3 DNA reads as TGTGCCAGCACCGATATAGCGGGAGGCACAGATACGCAGTATTTT.

The rearrangement uses TRBV25-1 and TRBJ1-5; the D gene is possibly TRBD1 (5 bases). V lost 2 bases, J lost 5 bases, and 7 bases lay in between. Germline-derived CDR1 and CDR2 are MGHDK and SYGVNS. This CDR3 is 13 amino acids long. The CDR3 DNA reads as TGTGCCAGCAGTGAACAGGGCTATCAGCCCCAGCATTTT. It specifies CASSEQGYQPQHF.

The chain employs TRBV7-2 and TRBJ1-5; TRBD1 agrees at 9 bases. Trimming took 4 bases from V and 5 from J; bases not matched to a gene: 6. The CDR3 covers 15 residues. In germline, CDR1 is SGHTA, CDR2 FQGNSA. The CDR3 DNA is TGTGCCAGCAGCTACAGGGACAGGGTGGATCAGCCCCAGCATTTT. It specifies CASSYRDRVDQPQHF. Complete variable domain (other parts from reference TRBV7-2 and TRBJ1-5): GAGVSQSPSNKVTEKGKDVELRCDPISGHTALYWYRQSLGQGLEFLIYFQGNSAPDKSGLPSDRFSAERTGGSVSTLTIQRTQQEDSAVYLCASSYRDRVDQPQHFGDGTRLSIL.

This chain connects TRBV7-9 to TRBJ2-3; 13 nucleotides line up with TRBD2. J gave up 6 bases and V 5 bases, and 5 bases lay outside the gene matches. Germline CDR1 SEHNR, CDR2 FQNEAQ (reference sequence). The length of the CDR3 is 15 residues. CDR3 region: CASSPTSGGEDTQYF. CDR3 DNA: TGTGCCAGCAGCCCTACTAGCGGGGGGGAGGATACGCAGTATTTT.

This clone was recorded a few times. J is TRBJ2-1 and V is TRBV19; 10 bases agree with TRBD2. The V and J ends lost 3 bases and 4 bases, in that order; junction bases with no gene match: 12. CDR3 size: 18 residues. Germline loops: CDR1 LNHDA, CDR2 SQIVND (reference sequence). CDR3 sequence: CASSIGPISGRFYNEQFF. CDR3 nucleotide sequence: TGTGCCAGTAGTATCGGGCCCATTAGCGGGAGGTTTTACAATGAGCAGTTCTTC. Full variable domain (remainder filled in from reference TRBV19 and TRBJ2-1): DGGITQSPKYLFRKEGQNVTLSCEQNLNHDAMYWYRQDPGQGLRLIYYSQIVNDFQKGDIAEGYSVSREKKESFPLTVTSAQKNPTAFYLCASSIGPISGRFYNEQFFGPGTRLTVL.

J is TRBJ2-2 and V is TRBV29-1; D remains unclear. Trimming removed 7 bases at V and 1 base at J, with 4 bases between. The length of the CDR3 is 11 residues. Germline V lookup: CDR1 SQVTM, CDR2 ANQGSEA. The CDR3 spells CSAKNTGELFF. The CDR3 DNA reads TGCAGCGCTAAGAACACCGGGGAGCTGTTTTTT.

The V and J genes are TRBV29-1 and TRBJ2-7; 10 nucleotides agree with TRBD1. The length of the CDR3 is 14 residues. The V segment lost 7 bases and the J segment 6 bases; nucleotides outside the gene matches: 12. CDR1 and CDR2 from the germline V gene are SQVTM and ANQGSEA. The CDR3 nucleotides are TGCAGCGGGGGGGGACAGGGGTCTTTTAGCGAGCAGTACTTC. This encodes CSGGGQGSFSEQYF.

The chain uses TRBV28 and TRBJ2-3; D is undetermined. Per germline, CDR1 MDHEN and CDR2 SYDVKM. V was pared by 4 bases and J by 1 base, with 9 bases between. This CDR3 has 14 amino acids. CDR3 region: CASSSYRRTDTQYF. The CDR3, as DNA: TGTGCCAGCAGTTCCTACAGACGCACAGATACGCAGTATTTT. Filled out from reference TRBV28 and TRBJ2-3, the complete variable domain reads DVKVTQSSRYLVKRTGEKVFLECVQDMDHENMFWYRQDPGLGLRLIYFSYDVKMKEKGDIPEGYSVSREKKERFSLILESASTNQTSMYLCASSSYRRTDTQYFGPGTRLTVL.

The rearrangement links TRBV4-1 to TRBJ2-1, with a possible D match to TRBD2 (6 bases). The V end was cut by 0 bases, the J end by 4 bases, with 10 bases between. This CDR3 has 15 amino acids. Germline V gene sequence: CDR1 MGHRA, CDR2 YSYEKL. CDR3 amino acids: CASSQEGREYNEQFF. The CDR3 DNA follows: TGCGCCAGCAGCCAAGAGGGACGGGAGTACAATGAGCAGTTCTTC.

The chain links TRBV29-1 to TRBJ1-2; D is ambiguous. Germline loops: CDR1 SQVTM, CDR2 ANQGSEA. CDR3 length: 13 residues. V gave up 7 bases and J gave up 1 base, with 13 bases separating them. This CDR3 is CSAHTNLNYGYTF. DNA for the CDR3: TGCAGCGCCCACACAAACCTTAACTATGGCTACACCTTC.

The chain links TRBV5-4 to TRBJ2-1, with D unclear. CDR3 size: 16 residues. Germline V gene lookup returns CDR1 SGHNT and CDR2 YYREEE (reference sequence). V was shortened by 0 bases and J by 0 bases, with 10 bases between the two germline ends. CDR3 protein: CASSLGQEHSYNEQFF. Here the CDR3 DNA reads TGTGCCAGCAGCTTGGGTCAGGAACACTCCTACAATGAGCAGTTCTTC. The full variable domain, rest sourced from reference TRBV5-4 and TRBJ2-1, is ETGVTQSPTHLIKTRGQQVTLRCSSQSGHNTVSWYQQALGQGPQFIFQYYREEENGRGNFPPRFSGLQFPNYSSELNVNALELDDSALYLCASSLGQEHSYNEQFFGPGTRLTVL.

The gene calls are TRBV4-2 and TRBJ2-3; a possible D gene is TRBD2 (6 bases). The CDR3 contains 17 residues. The V gene lost 0 bases and the J gene lost 0 bases, with 13 bases spanning the gap. From germline, CDR1 is LGHNA and CDR2 YNFKEQ. DNA for the CDR3: TGTGCCAGCAGCCAAGATCCCAGCGGGCCTAGCACAGATACGCAGTATTTT. Its translation: CASSQDPSGPSTDTQYF.

The V gene is TRBV5-4, the J gene TRBJ1-5; the match to TRBD1 covers 9 bases. V trimming: 1 base; J trimming: 0 bases; junction bases outside the gene matches: 5. The CDR3 has 17 residues. The germline V gene has CDR1 SGHNT and CDR2 YYREEE (reference sequence). The CDR3 spells CASSLKNRGHSNQPQHF. CDR3 nucleotide sequence: TGTGCCAGCAGCTTGAAGAACAGGGGGCATAGCAATCAGCCCCAGCATTTT.

J is TRBJ1-3 and V is TRBV7-8, with D perhaps TRBD1 (6 bases). Germline V gives CDR1 SGHVS, CDR2 FQNEAQ. CDR3 size: 15 residues. Trimming stripped 5 bases from V and 4 bases from J, with 15 bases between. DNA for the CDR3: TGTGCCAGCAGCCTACAAGGGGGAGGGGGAAACACCATATATTTT. This encodes CASSLQGGGGNTIYF.

The rearrangement joins TRBV6-1 to TRBJ1-2; the D is unclear. Germline values: CDR1 MNHNS, CDR2 SASEGT. Trimming took off 5 bases at V and 2 bases at J, with 6 bases between the two ends. The CDR3 is made up of 12 amino acids. In nucleotides, the CDR3 is TGTGCCAGCAGTAGAGAGAACTATGGCTACACCTTC. This codes for CASSRENYGYTF.